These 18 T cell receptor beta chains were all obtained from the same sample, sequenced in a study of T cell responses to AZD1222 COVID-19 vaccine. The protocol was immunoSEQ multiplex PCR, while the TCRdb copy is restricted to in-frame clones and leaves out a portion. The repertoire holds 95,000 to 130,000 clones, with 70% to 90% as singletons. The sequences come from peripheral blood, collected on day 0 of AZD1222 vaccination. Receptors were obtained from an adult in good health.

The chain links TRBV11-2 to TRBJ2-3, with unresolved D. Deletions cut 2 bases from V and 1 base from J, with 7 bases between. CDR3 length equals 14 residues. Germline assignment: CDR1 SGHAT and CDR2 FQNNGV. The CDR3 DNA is TGTGCCAGCAGCTTACGGTGGGGCACAGATACGCAGTATTTT. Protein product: CASSLRWGTDTQYF.

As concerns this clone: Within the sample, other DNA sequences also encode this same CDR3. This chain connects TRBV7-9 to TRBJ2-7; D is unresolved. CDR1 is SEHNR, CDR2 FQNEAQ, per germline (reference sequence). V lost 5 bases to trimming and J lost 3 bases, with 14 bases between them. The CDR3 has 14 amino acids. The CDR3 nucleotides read TGTGCCAGCAGCCTAGGGCAAGGGATCTACGAGCAGTACTTC. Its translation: CASSLGQGIYEQYF.

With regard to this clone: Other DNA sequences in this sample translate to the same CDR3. The CDR3 nucleotides read TGTGCCAGCAGCTTAACAGCGAACACTGAAGCTTTCTTT. Protein sequence: CASSLTANTEAFF. V usage is TRBV7-3 and J usage is TRBJ1-1; D remains ambiguous. The V gene's germline CDR1 is SGHTA and CDR2 FQGTGA. The CDR3 is 13 amino acids. V was trimmed by 0 bases and J by 1 base, leaving 3 bases between them.

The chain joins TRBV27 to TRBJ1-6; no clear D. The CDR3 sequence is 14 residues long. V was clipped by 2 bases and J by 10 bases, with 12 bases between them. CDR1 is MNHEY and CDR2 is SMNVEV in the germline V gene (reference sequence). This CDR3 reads CASSLGFTFSPLHF. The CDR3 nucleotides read TGTGCCAGCAGTTTAGGTTTCACATTCTCACCCCTCCACTTT.

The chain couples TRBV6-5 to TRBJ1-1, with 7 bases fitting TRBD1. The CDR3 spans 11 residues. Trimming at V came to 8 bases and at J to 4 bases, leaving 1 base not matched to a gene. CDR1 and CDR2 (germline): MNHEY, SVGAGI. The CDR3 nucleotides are TGTGCCAGCCAGGGGGGCACTGAAGCTTTCTTT. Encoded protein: CASQGGTEAFF.

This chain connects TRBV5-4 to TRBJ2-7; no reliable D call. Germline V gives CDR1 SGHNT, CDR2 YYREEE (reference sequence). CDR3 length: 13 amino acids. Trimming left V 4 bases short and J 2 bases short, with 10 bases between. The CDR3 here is CASSPARTYEQYF. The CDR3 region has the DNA TGTGCCAGCAGCCCGGCTCGGACCTACGAGCAGTACTTC.

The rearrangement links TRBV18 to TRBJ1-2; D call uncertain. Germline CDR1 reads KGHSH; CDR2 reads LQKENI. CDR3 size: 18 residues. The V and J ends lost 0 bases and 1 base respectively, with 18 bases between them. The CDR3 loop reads CASSPPPGSSLLNYGYTF. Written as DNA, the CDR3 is TGTGCCAGCTCACCACCGCCGGGCAGCTCCCTACTTAACTATGGCTACACCTTC. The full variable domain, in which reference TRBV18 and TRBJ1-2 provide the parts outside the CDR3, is NAGVMQNPRHLVRRRGQEARLRCSPMKGHSHVYWYRQLPEEGLKFMVYLQKENIIDESGMPKERFSAEFPKEGPSILRIQQVVRGDSAAYFCASSPPPGSSLLNYGYTFGSGTRLTVV.

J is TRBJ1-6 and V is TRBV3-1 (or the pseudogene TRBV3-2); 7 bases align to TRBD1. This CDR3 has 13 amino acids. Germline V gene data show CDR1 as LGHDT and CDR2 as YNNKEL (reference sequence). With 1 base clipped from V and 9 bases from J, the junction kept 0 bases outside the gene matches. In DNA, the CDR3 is TGTGCCAGCAGCCAAGGACAGGGTTCACCCCTCCACTTT. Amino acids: CASSQGQGSPLHF.

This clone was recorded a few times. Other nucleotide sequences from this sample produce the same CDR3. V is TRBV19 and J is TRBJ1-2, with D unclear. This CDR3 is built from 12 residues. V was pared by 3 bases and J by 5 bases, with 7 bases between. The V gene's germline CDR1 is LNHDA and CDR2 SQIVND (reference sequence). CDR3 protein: CASSIDRYGYTF. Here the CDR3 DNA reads TGTGCCAGTAGTATCGACCGTTATGGCTACACCTTC.

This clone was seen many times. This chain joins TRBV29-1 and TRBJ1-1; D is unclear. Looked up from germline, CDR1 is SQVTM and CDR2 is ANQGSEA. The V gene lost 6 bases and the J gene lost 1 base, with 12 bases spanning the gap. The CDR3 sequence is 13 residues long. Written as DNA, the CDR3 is TGCAGCGTCGTTCACAGCCAGAACACTGAAGCTTTCTTT. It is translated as CSVVHSQNTEAFF.

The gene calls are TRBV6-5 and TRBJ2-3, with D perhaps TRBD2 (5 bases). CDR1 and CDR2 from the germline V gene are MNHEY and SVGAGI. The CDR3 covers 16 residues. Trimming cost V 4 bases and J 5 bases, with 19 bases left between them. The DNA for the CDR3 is TGTGCCAGCAGTTCTATACGTGGGAGTACGAGAGATACGCAGTATTTT. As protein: CASSSIRGSTRDTQYF.

In DNA form, the CDR3 reads TGTGCCAGCACCGAGGGACAGGGTTTGAGAGGCTACACCTTC. It translates to CASTEGQGLRGYTF. The chain has TRBV6-6 and TRBJ1-2; 9 positions match TRBD1. The V and J ends lost 7 bases and 8 bases, in that order; junction bases with no gene match: 11. This CDR3 spans 14 amino acids. Germline values: CDR1 MNHNY, CDR2 SVGAGI (reference sequence).

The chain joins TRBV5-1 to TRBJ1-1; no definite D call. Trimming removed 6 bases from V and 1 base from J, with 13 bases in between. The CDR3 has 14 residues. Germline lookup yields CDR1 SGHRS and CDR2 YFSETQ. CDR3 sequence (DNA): TGCGCCAGCACCCACGGACCCACGAACACTGAAGCTTTCTTT. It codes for CASTHGPTNTEAFF.

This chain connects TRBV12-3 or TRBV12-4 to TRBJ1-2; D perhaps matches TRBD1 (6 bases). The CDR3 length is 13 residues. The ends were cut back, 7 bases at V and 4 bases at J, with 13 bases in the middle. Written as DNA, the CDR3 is TGTGCCAGCACCGGACAGAATAGCTATGGCTACACCTTC. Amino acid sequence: CASTGQNSYGYTF.

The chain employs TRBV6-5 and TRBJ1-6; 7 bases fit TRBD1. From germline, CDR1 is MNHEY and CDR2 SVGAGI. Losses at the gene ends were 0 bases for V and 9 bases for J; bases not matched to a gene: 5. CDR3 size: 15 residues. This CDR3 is CASSYSTGWVSPLHF. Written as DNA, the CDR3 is TGTGCCAGCAGTTACTCGACAGGGTGGGTTTCACCCCTCCACTTT.

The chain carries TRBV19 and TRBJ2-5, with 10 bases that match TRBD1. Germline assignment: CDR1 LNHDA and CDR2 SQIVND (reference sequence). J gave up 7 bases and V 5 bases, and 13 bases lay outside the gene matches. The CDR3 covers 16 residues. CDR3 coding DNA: TGTGCCAGTAGTCCAGGGACAGGGGCCGCCGGAGCGACCCAGTACTTC. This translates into CASSPGTGAAGATQYF.

The CDR3 reads CASSQGGQNTGELFF. Written as DNA, the CDR3 is TGCGCCAGCAGCCAAGGCGGTCAGAACACCGGGGAGCTGTTTTTT. The V and J genes are TRBV4-1 and TRBJ2-2, with unresolved D. This CDR3 contains 15 residues. V lost 1 base and J 1 base, leaving 7 bases between the germline ends. Looked up from germline, CDR1 is MGHRA and CDR2 is YSYEKL.

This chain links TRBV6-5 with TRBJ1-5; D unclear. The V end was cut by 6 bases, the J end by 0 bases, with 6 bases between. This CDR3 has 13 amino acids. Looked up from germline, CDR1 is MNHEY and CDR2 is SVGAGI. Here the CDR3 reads CASSRNSNQPQHF. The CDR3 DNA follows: TGTGCCAGCAGCCGAAATAGCAATCAGCCCCAGCATTTT.